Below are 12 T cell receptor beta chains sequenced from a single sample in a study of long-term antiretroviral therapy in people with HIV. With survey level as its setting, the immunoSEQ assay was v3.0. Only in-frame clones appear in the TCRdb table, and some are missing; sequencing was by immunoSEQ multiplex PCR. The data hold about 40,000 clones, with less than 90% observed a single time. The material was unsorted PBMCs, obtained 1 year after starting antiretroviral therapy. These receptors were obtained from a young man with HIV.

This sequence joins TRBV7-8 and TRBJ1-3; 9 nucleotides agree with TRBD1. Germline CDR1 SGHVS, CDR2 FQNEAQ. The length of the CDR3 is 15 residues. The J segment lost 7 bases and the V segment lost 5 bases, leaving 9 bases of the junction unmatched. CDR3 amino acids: CASSLLGTGGNTIYF. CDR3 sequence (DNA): TGTGCCAGCAGCCTATTAGGAACAGGGGGCAACACCATATATTTT.

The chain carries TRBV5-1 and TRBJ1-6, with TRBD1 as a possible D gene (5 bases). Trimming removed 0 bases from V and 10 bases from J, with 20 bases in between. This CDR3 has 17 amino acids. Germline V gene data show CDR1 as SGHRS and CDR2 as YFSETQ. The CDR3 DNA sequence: TGCGCCAGCAGCTTGGTGGGACTGGGCTCCTCTGGGTCACCCCTCCACTTT. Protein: CASSLVGLGSSGSPLHF.

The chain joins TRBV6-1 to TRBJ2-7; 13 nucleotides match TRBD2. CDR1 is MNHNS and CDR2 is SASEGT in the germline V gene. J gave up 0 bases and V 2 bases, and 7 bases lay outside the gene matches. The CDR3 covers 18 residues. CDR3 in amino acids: CASSEWRTSGGSSYEQYF. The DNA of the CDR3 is TGTGCCAGCAGTGAATGGCGGACTAGCGGGGGCAGCTCCTACGAGCAGTACTTC.

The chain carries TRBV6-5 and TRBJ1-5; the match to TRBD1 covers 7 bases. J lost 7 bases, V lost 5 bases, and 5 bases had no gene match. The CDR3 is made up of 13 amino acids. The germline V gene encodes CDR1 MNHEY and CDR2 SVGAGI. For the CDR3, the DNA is TGTGCCAGCAGTCCGACAGGGAACCAGCCCCAGCATTTT. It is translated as CASSPTGNQPQHF.

DNA for the CDR3: TGTGCCAGCAGCCCAAACAGGGAGGATTCACCCCTCCACTTT. It translates to CASSPNREDSPLHF. This chain links TRBV9 with TRBJ1-6; TRBD1 might be the D (6 bases). The CDR3 loop spans 14 amino acids. V lost 4 bases to trimming and J lost 8 bases, with 13 bases between them. Germline lookup yields CDR1 SGDLS and CDR2 YYNGEE. Drawing the rest from reference TRBV9 and TRBJ1-6, the complete variable domain is DSGVTQTPKHLITATGQRVTLRCSPRSGDLSVYWYQQSLDQGLQFLIQYYNGEERAKGNILERFSAQQFPDLHSELNLSSLELGDSALYFCASSPNREDSPLHFGNGTRLTVT.

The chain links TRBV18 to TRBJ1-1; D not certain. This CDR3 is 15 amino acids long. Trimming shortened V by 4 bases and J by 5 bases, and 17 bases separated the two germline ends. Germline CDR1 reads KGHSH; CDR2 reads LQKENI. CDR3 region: CASSHAPGIGTEAFF. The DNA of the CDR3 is TGTGCCAGCTCACACGCCCCAGGTATAGGAACTGAAGCTTTCTTT. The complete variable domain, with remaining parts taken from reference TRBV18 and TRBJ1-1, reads NAGVMQNPRHLVRRRGQEARLRCSPMKGHSHVYWYRQLPEEGLKFMVYLQKENIIDESGMPKERFSAEFPKEGPSILRIQQVVRGDSAAYFCASSHAPGIGTEAFFGQGTRLTVV.

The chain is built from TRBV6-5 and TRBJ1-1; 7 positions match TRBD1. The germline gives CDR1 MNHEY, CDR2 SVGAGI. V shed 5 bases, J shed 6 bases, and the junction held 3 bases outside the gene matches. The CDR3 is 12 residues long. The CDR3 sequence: CASSHRGAEAFF. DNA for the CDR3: TGTGCCAGCAGTCACAGGGGCGCTGAAGCTTTCTTT.

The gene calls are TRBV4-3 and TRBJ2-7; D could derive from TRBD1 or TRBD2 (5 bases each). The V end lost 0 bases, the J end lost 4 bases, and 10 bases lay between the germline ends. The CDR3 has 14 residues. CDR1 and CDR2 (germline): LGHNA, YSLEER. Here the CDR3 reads CASSQDGTTYEQYF. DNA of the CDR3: TGCGCCAGCAGCCAAGATGGGACCACATACGAGCAGTACTTC.

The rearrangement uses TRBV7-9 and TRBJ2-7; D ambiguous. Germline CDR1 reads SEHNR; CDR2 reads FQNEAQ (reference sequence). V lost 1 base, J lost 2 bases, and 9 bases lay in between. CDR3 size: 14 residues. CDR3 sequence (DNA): TGTGCCAGCAGCTTAGAGGCGGAGACCTACGAGCAGTACTTC. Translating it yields CASSLEAETYEQYF.

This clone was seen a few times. The CDR3 nucleotides read TGTGCCAGCAGTGATATAAGTTGGCAGGCGACGAACACTGAAGCTTTCTTT. It yields the protein CASSDISWQATNTEAFF. The chain has TRBV2 and TRBJ1-1; D unclear. Trimming left V 3 bases short and J 1 base short, with 18 bases between. CDR1 is SNHLY and CDR2 is FYNNEI in the germline V gene. The CDR3 totals 17 residues.

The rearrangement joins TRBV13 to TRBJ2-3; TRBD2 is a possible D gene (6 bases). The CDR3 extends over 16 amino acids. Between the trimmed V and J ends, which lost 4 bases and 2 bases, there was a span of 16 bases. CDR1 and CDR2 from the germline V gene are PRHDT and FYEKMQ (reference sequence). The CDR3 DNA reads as TGTGCCAGCAGCTCGGATATGCGGGGACCCACAGATACGCAGTATTTT. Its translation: CASSSDMRGPTDTQYF.

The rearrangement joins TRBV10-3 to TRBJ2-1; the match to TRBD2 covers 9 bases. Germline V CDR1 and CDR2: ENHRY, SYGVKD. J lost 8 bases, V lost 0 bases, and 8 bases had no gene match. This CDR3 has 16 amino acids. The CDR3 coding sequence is TGTGCCATCAGTGAGTCGATAGCGGGGGCCGGGGATGAGCAGTTCTTC. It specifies CAISESIAGAGDEQFF.